Following are 23 T cell receptor beta chains from one sample sequenced in a study of T cell responses to AZD1222 COVID-19 vaccine. The table came from immunoSEQ multiplex PCR; TCRdb's copy has only in-frame clones and leaves some out. The data hold 130,000 to 150,000 clones, with more than 85% observed a single time. The sample in question was peripheral blood, obtained on day 0 of AZD1222 vaccination. These receptors all come from an adult in good health.

V and J are TRBV27 and TRBJ1-5, with a tentative D call TRBD1 (5 bases). This CDR3 contains 16 residues. Per the germline V gene, CDR1 is MNHEY and CDR2 is SMNVEV (reference sequence). Trimming removed 6 bases at V and 4 bases at J, with 19 bases between. CDR3 residues: CASSLLLRGLNQPQHF. The CDR3, as DNA: TGTGCCAGCAGCCTCCTCTTAAGGGGCCTAAATCAGCCCCAGCATTTT.

The chain employs TRBV7-9 and TRBJ2-7; D perhaps matches TRBD2 (5 bases). V was pared by 5 bases and J by 6 bases, with 11 bases between. The CDR3 is made up of 12 amino acids. Germline V gene sequence: CDR1 SEHNR, CDR2 FQNEAQ (reference sequence). In nucleotides, the CDR3 is TGTGCCAGCAGCGCGAAGAGGGTCGAGCAGTACTTC. It codes for CASSAKRVEQYF.

The J gene is TRBJ2-4, the V gene TRBV7-6; 9 bases agree with TRBD1. V lost 5 bases to trimming and J lost 6 bases; unmatched junction nucleotides: 2. Germline V CDR1 and CDR2: SGHVS, FNYEAQ. The CDR3 has 13 residues. As DNA, the CDR3 is TGTGCCAGCAGCATGGGACAGGGAAACATTCAGTACTTC. This encodes CASSMGQGNIQYF.

The chain uses TRBV7-9 and TRBJ1-1; 7 nucleotides align to TRBD1. CDR3 size: 15 residues. Germline V gives CDR1 SEHNR, CDR2 FQNEAQ (reference sequence). V was pared by 5 bases and J by 0 bases, with 6 bases of the junction left unmatched. CDR3 sequence: CASSLVGQVNTEAFF. The CDR3 nucleotides read TGTGCCAGCAGCCTAGTCGGACAGGTGAACACTGAAGCTTTCTTT.

The chain employs TRBV19 and TRBJ1-1; TRBD1 is a possible D gene (5 bases). The CDR3 is made up of 15 amino acids. Per germline, CDR1 LNHDA and CDR2 SQIVND (reference sequence). Trimming took 3 bases from V and 0 from J, leaving 11 bases between them. This CDR3 is CASSIRAGMNTEAFF. CDR3 nucleotide sequence: TGTGCCAGTAGTATTCGGGCAGGGATGAACACTGAAGCTTTCTTT.

The chain couples TRBV6-2 or TRBV6-3 to TRBJ1-1, with TRBD1 matching 7 bases. The junction had 10 bases not matched to a gene; V was cut back by 5 bases and J by 4 bases. The CDR3 has 15 amino acids. The germline V gene encodes CDR1 MNHEY and CDR2 SVGEGT. The CDR3 sequence: CASSDLNQGGTEAFF. CDR3 in DNA: TGTGCCAGCAGTGACCTGAATCAGGGGGGCACTGAAGCTTTCTTT.

V and J are TRBV15 and TRBJ1-5; a possible D gene is TRBD1 (5 bases). Germline V CDR1 and CDR2: LNHNV, YYDKDF (reference sequence). Trimming removed 1 base from V and 6 bases from J, with 13 bases in between. The CDR3 totals 15 residues. The chain's CDR3 is CATSRAGNRGQPQHF. The CDR3 bases are TGTGCCACCAGCAGAGCGGGAAATAGGGGTCAGCCCCAGCATTTT.

The gene calls are TRBV7-2 and TRBJ1-1; the D gene is possibly TRBD1 (5 bases). The CDR3 covers 13 residues. The germline gives CDR1 SGHTA, CDR2 FQGNSA. Trimming left V 7 bases short and J 1 base short, with 10 bases between. The CDR3 region has the DNA TGTGCCAGCACTCCGACAGCGAACACTGAAGCTTTCTTT. This sequence encodes CASTPTANTEAFF.

The chain employs TRBV12-3 or TRBV12-4 and TRBJ1-2; a weak D match, TRBD1 (5 bases). Trimming removed 8 bases at V and 2 bases at J, with 9 bases between. This CDR3 region has 12 residues. The CDR3 sequence: CASRTGNYGYTF. The CDR3 nucleotides are TGTGCCAGCCGAACAGGAAACTATGGCTACACCTTC.

The V and J genes are TRBV15 and TRBJ2-1; D is perhaps TRBD2 (6 bases). Germline V gene sequence: CDR1 LNHNV, CDR2 YYDKDF (reference sequence). Trimming shortened V by 1 base and J by 0 bases, and 16 bases separated the two germline ends. The CDR3 has 18 amino acids. This CDR3 is CATSRAQRAGSSYNEQFF. CDR3 DNA sequence: TGTGCCACCAGCAGAGCTCAGAGGGCGGGGAGCTCCTACAATGAGCAGTTCTTC.

CDR3 sequence (DNA): TGTGCCAGCAGCACCAGGGGGCCGGGTAATGAAAAACTGTTTTTT. Translated, it gives CASSTRGPGNEKLFF. The genes are TRBV11-2 and TRBJ1-4, with 8 bases that match TRBD1. Looked up from germline, CDR1 is SGHAT and CDR2 is FQNNGV. Trimming at V came to 5 bases and at J to 4 bases, leaving 6 bases not matched to a gene. The CDR3 spans 15 residues.

This clone came up once. The chain links TRBV3-1 (or the pseudogene TRBV3-2) to TRBJ1-1; D is possibly TRBD1 (5 bases). This CDR3 region has 12 residues. Trimming stripped 5 bases from V and 11 bases from J, with 15 bases between. From germline, CDR1 is LGHDT and CDR2 YNNKEL (reference sequence). As DNA, the CDR3 is TGTGCCAGCAGCGCGGGTCAGGGACGCGCTTTCTTT. This translates into CASSAGQGRAFF.

This clone has a single count. The rearrangement links TRBV7-2 to TRBJ2-1, with 8 bases fitting TRBD1. CDR1 SGHTA and CDR2 FQGNSA come from the germline V gene. The CDR3 sequence is 15 residues long. The V and J ends lost 5 bases and 4 bases, in that order; junction bases with no gene match: 7. The CDR3 nucleotides are TGTGCCAGCAGCCCGGACAGGGCTCGTTACAATGAGCAGTTCTTC. Residues: CASSPDRARYNEQFF.

The chain employs TRBV15 and TRBJ1-3; D remains unclear. Trimming removed 5 bases at V and 0 bases at J, with 5 bases between. The CDR3 is made up of 13 amino acids. CDR1 and CDR2 (germline): LNHNV, YYDKDF (reference sequence). The CDR3, as DNA: TGTGCCACCAGCGCAGTCTCTGGAAACACCATATATTTT. Its translation is CATSAVSGNTIYF.

The chain combines TRBV29-1 with TRBJ2-2, with a possible D match to TRBD1 (5 bases). Germline CDR1 SQVTM, CDR2 ANQGSEA. Trimming cost V 8 bases and J 2 bases, with 24 bases left between them. The CDR3 runs 17 residues. The CDR3 region is CSLSRGAKNFNTGELFF. For the CDR3, the DNA is TGCAGCTTATCACGTGGGGCCAAGAACTTCAACACCGGGGAGCTGTTTTTT.

This clone has only one observation. The V call is TRBV15, the J call TRBJ2-3; no definite D call. Trimming shortened V by 0 bases and J by 2 bases, and 9 bases separated the two germline ends. Germline V gene lookup returns CDR1 LNHNV and CDR2 YYDKDF (reference sequence). This CDR3 spans 15 amino acids. In nucleotides, the CDR3 is TGTGCCACCAGCAGAGATCTTTCAACCACAGATACGCAGTATTTT. Translating gives CATSRDLSTTDTQYF.

The chain links TRBV19 to TRBJ1-1, with 7 nucleotides matching TRBD1. Germline loops: CDR1 LNHDA, CDR2 SQIVND (reference sequence). The CDR3 runs 16 residues. V was clipped by 4 bases and J by 0 bases; unmatched bases: 8. CDR3 DNA sequence: TGTGCCAGTAGTACCCGGGACAGCTCTATGAACACTGAAGCTTTCTTT. It codes for CASSTRDSSMNTEAFF. Supplemented by reference TRBV19 and TRBJ1-1, the full variable domain reads DGGITQSPKYLFRKEGQNVTLSCEQNLNHDAMYWYRQDPGQGLRLIYYSQIVNDFQKGDIAEGYSVSREKKESFPLTVTSAQKNPTAFYLCASSTRDSSMNTEAFFGQGTRLTVV.

The chain carries TRBV24-1 and TRBJ1-1; D is unclear. V was cut by 1 base and J by 0 bases, with 14 bases left in between. The CDR3 covers 17 residues. Per germline, CDR1 KGHDR and CDR2 SFDVKD. DNA for the CDR3: TGTGCCACCAGTGATTTCGGACTGACGACAATGAACACTGAAGCTTTCTTT. It encodes CATSDFGLTTMNTEAFF.

The V call is TRBV7-9, the J call TRBJ2-7, with TRBD1 matching 7 bases. Germline V gene data show CDR1 as SEHNR and CDR2 as FQNEAQ (reference sequence). There are 14 residues in the CDR3. V dropped 6 bases and J dropped 2; count of bases not matched to a gene: 7. The CDR3 region is CASSWGQPAYEQYF. CDR3 DNA: TGTGCCAGCAGTTGGGGACAGCCCGCCTACGAGCAGTACTTC.

This clone is a singleton in its sample. This rearrangement joins TRBV11-2 to TRBJ2-2; 9 bases line up with TRBD1. The CDR3 length is 16 residues. V shed 5 bases and J 5 bases; nucleotides not matched to a gene: 9. CDR1 is SGHAT, CDR2 FQNNGV, per germline. The CDR3, as DNA: TGTGCCAGCAGCGGTCGTCCGGGACAGGGTACCGGGGAGCTGTTTTTT. Amino acid sequence: CASSGRPGQGTGELFF.

Notes on this clone: The sample holds other DNA sequences that translate to the same CDR3. The V and J genes are TRBV5-1 and TRBJ1-1; perhaps TRBD1 as D (6 bases). The CDR3 has 14 amino acids. The V gene lost 2 bases and the J gene lost 0 bases, with 8 bases spanning the gap. CDR1 is SGHRS and CDR2 is YFSETQ in the germline V gene. DNA for the CDR3: TGCGCCAGCAGCTTACAGGGTGTGAACACTGAAGCTTTCTTT. Amino acids: CASSLQGVNTEAFF. The full variable domain, with the rest looked up from reference TRBV5-1 and TRBJ1-1, is KAGVTQTPRYLIKTRGQQVTLSCSPISGHRSVSWYQQTPGQGLQFLFEYFSETQRNKGNFPGRFSGRQFSNSRSEMNVSTLELGDSALYLCASSLQGVNTEAFFGQGTRLTVV.

CDR3 residues: CASSIGGRSPLHF. DNA for the CDR3: TGTGCCAGTAGTATAGGGGGAAGATCACCCCTCCACTTT. The chain recombines TRBV19 with TRBJ1-6; no clear D gene. Trimming took 1 base from V and 10 from J, leaving 8 bases between them. In germline, CDR1 is LNHDA, CDR2 SQIVND (reference sequence). The CDR3 consists of 13 residues.

The chain is built from TRBV19 and TRBJ2-7; TRBD1 matches 8 bases. CDR1 is LNHDA and CDR2 is SQIVND in the germline V gene (reference sequence). Losses at the gene ends were 5 bases for V and 2 bases for J; bases not matched to a gene: 5. The CDR3 length is 14 residues. The CDR3 here is CASSRTGLPYEQYF. For the CDR3, the DNA is TGTGCCAGTAGTCGGACAGGGCTCCCCTACGAGCAGTACTTC.